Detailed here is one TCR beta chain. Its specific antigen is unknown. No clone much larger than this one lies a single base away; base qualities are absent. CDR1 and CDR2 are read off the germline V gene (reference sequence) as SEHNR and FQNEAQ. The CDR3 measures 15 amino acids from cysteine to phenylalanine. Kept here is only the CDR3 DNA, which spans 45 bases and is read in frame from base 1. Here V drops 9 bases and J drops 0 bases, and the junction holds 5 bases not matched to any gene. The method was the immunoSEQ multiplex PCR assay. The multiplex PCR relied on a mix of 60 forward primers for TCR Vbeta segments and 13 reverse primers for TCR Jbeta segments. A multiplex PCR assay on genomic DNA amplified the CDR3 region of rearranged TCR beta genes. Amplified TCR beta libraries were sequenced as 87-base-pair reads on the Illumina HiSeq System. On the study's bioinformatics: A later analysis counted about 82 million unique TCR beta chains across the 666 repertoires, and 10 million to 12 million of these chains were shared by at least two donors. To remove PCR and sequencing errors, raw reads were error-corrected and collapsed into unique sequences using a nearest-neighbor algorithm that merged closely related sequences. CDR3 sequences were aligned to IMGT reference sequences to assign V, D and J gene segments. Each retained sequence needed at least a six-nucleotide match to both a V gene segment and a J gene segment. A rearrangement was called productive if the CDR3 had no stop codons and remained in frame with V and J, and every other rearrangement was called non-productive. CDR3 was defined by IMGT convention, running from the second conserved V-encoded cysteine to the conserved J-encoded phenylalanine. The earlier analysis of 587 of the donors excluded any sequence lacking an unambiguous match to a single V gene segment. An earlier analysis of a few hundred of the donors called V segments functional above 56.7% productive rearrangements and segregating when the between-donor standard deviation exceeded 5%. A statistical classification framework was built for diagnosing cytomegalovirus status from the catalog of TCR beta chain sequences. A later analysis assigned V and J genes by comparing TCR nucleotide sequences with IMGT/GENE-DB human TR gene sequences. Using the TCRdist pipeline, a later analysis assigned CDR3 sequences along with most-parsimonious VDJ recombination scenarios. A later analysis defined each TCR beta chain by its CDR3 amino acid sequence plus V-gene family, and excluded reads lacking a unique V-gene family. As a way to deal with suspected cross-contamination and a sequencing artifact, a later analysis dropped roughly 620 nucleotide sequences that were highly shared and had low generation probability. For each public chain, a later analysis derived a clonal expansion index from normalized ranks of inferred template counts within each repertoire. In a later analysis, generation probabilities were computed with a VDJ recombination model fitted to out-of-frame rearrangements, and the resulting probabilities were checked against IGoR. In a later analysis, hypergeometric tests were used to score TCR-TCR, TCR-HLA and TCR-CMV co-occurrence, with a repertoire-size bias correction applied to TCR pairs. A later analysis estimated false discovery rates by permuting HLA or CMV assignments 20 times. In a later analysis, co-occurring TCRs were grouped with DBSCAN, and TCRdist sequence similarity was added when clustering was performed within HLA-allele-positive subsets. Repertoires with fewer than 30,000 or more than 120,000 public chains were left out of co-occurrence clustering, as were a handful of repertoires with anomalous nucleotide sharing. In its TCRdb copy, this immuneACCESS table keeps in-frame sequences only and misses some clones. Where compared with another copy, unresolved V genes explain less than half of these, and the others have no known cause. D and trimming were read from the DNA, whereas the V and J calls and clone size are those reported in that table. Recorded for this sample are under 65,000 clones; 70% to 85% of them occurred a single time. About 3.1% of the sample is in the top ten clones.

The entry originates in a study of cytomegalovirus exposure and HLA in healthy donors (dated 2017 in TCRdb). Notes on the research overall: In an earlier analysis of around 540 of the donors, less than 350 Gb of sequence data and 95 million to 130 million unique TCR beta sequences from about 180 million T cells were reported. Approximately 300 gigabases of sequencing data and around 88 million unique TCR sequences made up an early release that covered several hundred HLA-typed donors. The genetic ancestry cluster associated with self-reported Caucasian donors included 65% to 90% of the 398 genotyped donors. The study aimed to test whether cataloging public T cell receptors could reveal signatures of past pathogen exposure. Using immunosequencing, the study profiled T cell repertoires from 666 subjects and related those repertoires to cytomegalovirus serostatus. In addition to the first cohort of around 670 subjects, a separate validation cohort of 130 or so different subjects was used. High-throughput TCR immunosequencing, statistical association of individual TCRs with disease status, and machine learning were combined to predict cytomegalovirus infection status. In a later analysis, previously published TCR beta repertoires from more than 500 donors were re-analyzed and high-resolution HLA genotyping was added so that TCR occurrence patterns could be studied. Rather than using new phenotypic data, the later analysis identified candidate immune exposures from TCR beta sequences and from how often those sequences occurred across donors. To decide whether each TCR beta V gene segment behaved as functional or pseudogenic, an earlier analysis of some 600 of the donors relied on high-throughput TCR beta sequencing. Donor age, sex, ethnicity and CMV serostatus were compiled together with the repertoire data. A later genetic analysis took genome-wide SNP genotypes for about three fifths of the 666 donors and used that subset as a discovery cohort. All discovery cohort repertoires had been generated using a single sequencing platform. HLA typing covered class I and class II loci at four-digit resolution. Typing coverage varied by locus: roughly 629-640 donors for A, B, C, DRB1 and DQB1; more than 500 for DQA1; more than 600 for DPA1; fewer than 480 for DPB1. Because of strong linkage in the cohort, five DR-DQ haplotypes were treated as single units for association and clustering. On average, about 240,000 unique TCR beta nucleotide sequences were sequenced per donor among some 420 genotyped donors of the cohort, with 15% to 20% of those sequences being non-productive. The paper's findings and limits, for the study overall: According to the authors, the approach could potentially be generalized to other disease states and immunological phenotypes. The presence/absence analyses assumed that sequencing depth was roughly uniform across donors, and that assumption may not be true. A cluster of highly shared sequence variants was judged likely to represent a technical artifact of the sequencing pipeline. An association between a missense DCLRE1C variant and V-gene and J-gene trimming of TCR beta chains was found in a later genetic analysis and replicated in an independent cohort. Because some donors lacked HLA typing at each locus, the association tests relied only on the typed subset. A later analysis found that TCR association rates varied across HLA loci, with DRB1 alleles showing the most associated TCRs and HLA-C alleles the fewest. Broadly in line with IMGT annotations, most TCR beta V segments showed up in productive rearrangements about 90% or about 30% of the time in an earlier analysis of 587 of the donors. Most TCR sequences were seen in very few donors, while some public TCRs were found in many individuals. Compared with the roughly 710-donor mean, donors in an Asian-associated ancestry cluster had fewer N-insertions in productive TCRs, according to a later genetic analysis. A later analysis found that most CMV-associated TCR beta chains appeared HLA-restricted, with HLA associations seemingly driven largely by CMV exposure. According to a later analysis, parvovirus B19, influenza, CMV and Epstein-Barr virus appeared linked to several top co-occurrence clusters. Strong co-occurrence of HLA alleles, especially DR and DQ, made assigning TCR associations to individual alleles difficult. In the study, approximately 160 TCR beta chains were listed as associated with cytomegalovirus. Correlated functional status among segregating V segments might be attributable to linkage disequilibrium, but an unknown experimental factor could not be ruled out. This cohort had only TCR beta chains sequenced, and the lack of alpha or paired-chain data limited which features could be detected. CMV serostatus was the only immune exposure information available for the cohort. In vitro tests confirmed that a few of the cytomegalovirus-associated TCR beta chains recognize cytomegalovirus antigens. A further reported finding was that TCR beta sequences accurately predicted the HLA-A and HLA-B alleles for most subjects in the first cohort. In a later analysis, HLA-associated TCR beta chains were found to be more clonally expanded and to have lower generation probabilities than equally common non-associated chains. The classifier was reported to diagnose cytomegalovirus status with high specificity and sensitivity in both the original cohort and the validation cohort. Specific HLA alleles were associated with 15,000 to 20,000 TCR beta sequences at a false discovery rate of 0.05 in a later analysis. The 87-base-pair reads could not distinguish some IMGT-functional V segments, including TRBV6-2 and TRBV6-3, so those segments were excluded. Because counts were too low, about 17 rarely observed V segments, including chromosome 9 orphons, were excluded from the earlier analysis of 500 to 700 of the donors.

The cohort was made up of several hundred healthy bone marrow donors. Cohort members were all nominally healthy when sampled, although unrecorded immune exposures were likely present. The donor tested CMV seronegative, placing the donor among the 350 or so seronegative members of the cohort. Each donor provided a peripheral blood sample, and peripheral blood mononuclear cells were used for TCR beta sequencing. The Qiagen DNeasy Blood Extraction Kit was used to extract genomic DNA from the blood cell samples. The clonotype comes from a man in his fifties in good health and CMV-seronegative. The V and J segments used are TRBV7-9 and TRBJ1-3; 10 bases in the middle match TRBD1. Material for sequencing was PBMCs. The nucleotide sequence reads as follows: TGTGCCAGTAAGGGACAGGGGTTCTCTGGAAACACCATATATTTT. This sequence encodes CASKGQGFSGNTIYF.